The 23 T cell receptor beta chains below all came from one sample that was sequenced in a study of shared clonotypes between healthy human individuals. The protocol was immunoSEQ multiplex PCR, while the TCRdb copy is restricted to in-frame clones and leaves out a portion. The sample shows some 490,000 clones, 70% to 85% of them seen only once. Sample: PBMCs. The source of these receptors is a woman aged 35 to 49 in good health. Some clones in this sample may be carry-over from other donors' samples.

V gene TRBV14 combines with J gene TRBJ2-2; TRBD2 matches at 13 bases. Germline CDR1 and CDR2: SGHDN and FVKESK. The CDR3 consists of 21 residues. The V and J ends lost 2 bases and 2 bases, in that order; junction bases with no gene match: 14. The CDR3 coding sequence is TGTGCCAGCAGCCAAACAGGACAGTTCGGACTAGCGGGAGATAACACCGGGGAGCTGTTTTTT. Its translation is CASSQTGQFGLAGDNTGELFF.

About this clone: This may stem from a read error, because a much larger clone lies one nucleotide away. This specimen includes other DNA sequences encoding the same CDR3. The V call is TRBV6-4, the J call TRBJ2-2; D is possibly TRBD2 (6 bases). V lost 6 bases, J lost 7 bases, and 15 bases lay in between. The germline V gene has CDR1 MRHNA and CDR2 SNTAGT. The CDR3 consists of 14 residues. CDR3 DNA: TGTGCCAGCAGCGAGTCTAGCGATCACGGGGAGCTGTTTTTT. As protein: CASSESSDHGELFF.

This clone has a single count. The V and J genes are TRBV11-3 and TRBJ2-2, with TRBD1 matching over 7 bases. Germline CDR1 is SGHNT and CDR2 is YENEEA. The CDR3 runs 13 residues. V shed 5 bases and J 6 bases; nucleotides not matched to a gene: 3. CDR3 sequence: CASSAQGAGELFF. The CDR3, as DNA: TGTGCCAGCAGCGCCCAGGGGGCCGGGGAGCTGTTTTTT.

In its sample, this clone was seen once. The chain is built from TRBV19 and TRBJ1-5; 9 nucleotides line up with TRBD1. This CDR3 has 14 amino acids. J lost 4 bases, V lost 4 bases, and 2 bases had no gene match. Germline V lookup: CDR1 LNHDA, CDR2 SQIVND (reference sequence). Here the CDR3 DNA reads TGTGCCAGTAGTAAGGGACAGGGAAATCAGCCCCAGCATTTT. It specifies CASSKGQGNQPQHF.

Only one count was recorded for this clone. The V and J genes are TRBV5-1 and TRBJ2-3; D perhaps matches TRBD2 (6 bases). CDR3 size: 14 residues. CDR1 is SGHRS and CDR2 is YFSETQ in the germline V gene. Trimming removed 2 bases at V and 3 bases at J, with 10 bases between. The CDR3 DNA sequence: TGCGCCAGCAGCTTAATGGGGGGAACAGATACGCAGTATTTT. It specifies CASSLMGGTDTQYF. Full variable domain (rest looked up from reference TRBV5-1 and TRBJ2-3): KAGVTQTPRYLIKTRGQQVTLSCSPISGHRSVSWYQQTPGQGLQFLFEYFSETQRNKGNFPGRFSGRQFSNSRSEMNVSTLELGDSALYLCASSLMGGTDTQYFGPGTRLTVL.

Concerning this clone: This sample also contains other DNA sequences that code for the same CDR3. The genes are TRBV13 and TRBJ1-5; 10 bases fit TRBD1. Germline CDR1 PRHDT, CDR2 FYEKMQ (reference sequence). CDR3 length: 14 amino acids. J was trimmed by 4 bases and V by 5 bases; bases with no gene match: 2. CDR3 nucleotide sequence: TGTGCCAGCAGCCTGGGACAGGGGAATCAGCCCCAGCATTTT. Translated, it gives CASSLGQGNQPQHF.

The V gene is TRBV27, the J gene TRBJ2-2; perhaps TRBD2 as D (5 bases). The CDR3 length is 14 residues. V was shortened by 2 bases and J by 5 bases, with 9 bases between the two germline ends. Germline V lookup: CDR1 MNHEY, CDR2 SMNVEV (reference sequence). CDR3 residues: CASSLNGDTGELFF. The CDR3 DNA reads as TGTGCCAGCAGTTTAAACGGGGATACCGGGGAGCTGTTTTTT.

The rearrangement links TRBV28 to TRBJ1-2; perhaps TRBD1 as D (5 bases). V was shortened by 5 bases and J by 7 bases, with 20 bases between the two germline ends. CDR1 and CDR2 (germline): MDHEN, SYDVKM. This CDR3 has 15 residues. The CDR3 coding sequence is TGTGCCAGCAGTCCCCCAGACAGTGCGGTAGGTGGCTACACCTTC. Encoded protein: CASSPPDSAVGGYTF.

The V and J genes are TRBV7-2 and TRBJ2-7, with a tentative D call TRBD1 (5 bases). V dropped 1 base and J dropped 3 bases, with 10 bases sitting between them. The V gene's germline CDR1 is SGHTA and CDR2 FQGNSA. This CDR3 contains 14 residues. DNA for the CDR3: TGTGCCAGCAGCTTAGGGGCAGGGTACTACGAGCAGTACTTC. It encodes CASSLGAGYYEQYF.

About this clone itself: A single base is all that separates this from a far larger clone, so a read error is likely. The chain links TRBV7-2 to TRBJ2-1; D is uncertain. CDR3 length equals 12 residues. From germline, CDR1 is SGHTA and CDR2 FQGNSA. Trimming left V 5 bases short and J 8 bases short, with 10 bases between. The CDR3 DNA reads as TGTACCAGCAGCAGAACCTTGGATGAGCAGTTCTTC. Encoded protein: CTSSRTLDEQFF.

This clone was recorded only once. The chain links TRBV18 to TRBJ2-7; D perhaps matches TRBD2 (6 bases). The germline V and J ends were trimmed by 3 bases and 2 bases, with 17 bases remaining between them. Germline CDR1 is KGHSH and CDR2 is LQKENI. The CDR3 extends over 16 amino acids. In DNA form, the CDR3 reads TGTGCCAGCTCACCGCGGGACGCGCCTACCCCCTACGAGCAGTACTTC. Translated: CASSPRDAPTPYEQYF.

The J gene is TRBJ1-5, the V gene TRBV19, with a tentative D call TRBD1 (6 bases). V gave up 7 bases and J gave up 6 bases, with 16 bases separating them. The CDR3 consists of 14 residues. Germline lookup yields CDR1 LNHDA and CDR2 SQIVND (reference sequence). This CDR3 reads CASTKQGAGQPQHF. In DNA form, the CDR3 reads TGTGCCAGTACCAAACAGGGCGCGGGTCAGCCCCAGCATTTT.

The V gene is TRBV11-2, the J gene TRBJ2-1, with TRBD2 matching 15 bases. Germline V lookup: CDR1 SGHAT, CDR2 FQNNGV. The CDR3 has 15 amino acids. Unmatched junction bases numbered 5, after V lost 7 bases and J lost 7 bases. CDR3: CASNKGLAGGNEQFF. The CDR3 nucleotides read TGTGCCAGCAACAAGGGACTAGCGGGAGGAAATGAGCAGTTCTTC.

The V and J genes are TRBV30 and TRBJ2-7; 8 bases align to TRBD2. The junction had 6 bases not matched to a gene; V was cut back by 2 bases and J by 0 bases. CDR1 is GTSNPN, CDR2 SVGIG, per germline (reference sequence). The CDR3 is 15 residues long. The CDR3 region has the DNA TGTGCCTGGAGTCCCGGGGGGGTGTACTCCTACGAGCAGTACTTC. Translating it yields CAWSPGGVYSYEQYF.

This clone is a singleton in its sample. This sequence joins TRBV6-6 and TRBJ1-1, with D tentatively TRBD1 (5 bases). This CDR3 is built from 13 residues. Germline CDR1 is MNHNY and CDR2 is SVGAGI (reference sequence). The V and J ends lost 6 bases and 4 bases respectively, with 12 bases between them. The DNA of the CDR3 is TGTGCCAGCAGCCAACCAGGGATCACTGAAGCTTTCTTT. Amino acids: CASSQPGITEAFF.

The chain uses TRBV28 and TRBJ2-2; 8 bases fit TRBD1. CDR1 and CDR2 (germline): MDHEN, SYDVKM. The V gene end was trimmed by 7 bases and the J gene end by 4 bases; junction bases not matched to a gene: 11. This CDR3 comprises 16 residues. The CDR3 bases are TGTGCCAGCACCCCATCCAGGACAGGGATCACCGGGGAGCTGTTTTTT. Translating it yields CASTPSRTGITGELFF.

V is TRBV6-6 and J is TRBJ1-1; D is undetermined. Trimming cost V 6 bases and J 3 bases, with 8 bases left between them. This CDR3 is built from 12 residues. The germline V gene encodes CDR1 MNHNY and CDR2 SVGAGI (reference sequence). CDR3 sequence: CASRLGYTEAFF. The CDR3 coding sequence is TGTGCCAGCAGACTAGGGTACACTGAAGCTTTCTTT.

This clone has more than one count but fewer than ten. This sequence joins TRBV5-1 and TRBJ1-5; a possible D gene is TRBD1 (5 bases). Germline V gene lookup returns CDR1 SGHRS and CDR2 YFSETQ. V shed 2 bases and J shed 0 bases, with 12 bases lying between them. The CDR3 runs 16 residues. This CDR3 reads CASSFGDPGSNQPQHF. CDR3 in DNA: TGCGCCAGCAGCTTTGGGGACCCTGGTAGCAATCAGCCCCAGCATTTT.

This clone was counted at least ten times. The chain uses TRBV2 and TRBJ2-7; D assignment may be TRBD1 or TRBD2 (5 bases each). Trimming stripped 9 bases from V and 2 bases from J, with 11 bases between. This CDR3 has 12 residues. Germline V lookup: CDR1 SNHLY, CDR2 FYNNEI. The CDR3 here is CASRDVAYEQYF. CDR3 DNA sequence: TGTGCCAGTCGGGACGTGGCCTACGAGCAGTACTTC.

This clone occurred a few times. The V call is TRBV7-3, the J call TRBJ1-1; D call uncertain. The CDR3 covers 13 residues. Deletions cut 3 bases from V and 1 base from J, with 6 bases between. The germline V gene encodes CDR1 SGHTA and CDR2 FQGTGA. CDR3 region: CASSFNGNTEAFF. CDR3 nucleotide sequence: TGTGCCAGCAGCTTTAACGGGAACACTGAAGCTTTCTTT.

This clone has just one count. The chain uses TRBV12-5 and TRBJ2-7; TRBD1 is a possible D gene (5 bases). CDR1 and CDR2 from the germline V gene are LGHNT and FRNRAP. The CDR3 loop spans 13 amino acids. V was trimmed by 1 base and J by 2 bases, leaving 6 bases between them. The CDR3 loop reads CASGLGTTYEQYF. The CDR3 nucleotides are TGTGCTAGTGGTTTGGGGACAACCTACGAGCAGTACTTC.

This chain links TRBV2 with TRBJ2-1; D uncertain. CDR1 is SNHLY and CDR2 is FYNNEI in the germline V gene. Trimming stripped 3 bases from V and 2 bases from J, with 11 bases between. The CDR3 length is 15 residues. As DNA, the CDR3 is TGTGCCAGCAGTGAGCTTTCCCGGACCTACAATGAGCAGTTCTTC. Translated, it gives CASSELSRTYNEQFF.

DNA for the CDR3: TGTGCCAGCAGCTTGTCCCAGGGGGCGAGGGTCGGGGAGCTGTTTTTT. Translation gives CASSLSQGARVGELFF. The chain employs TRBV5-5 and TRBJ2-2; 8 nucleotides align to TRBD1. CDR3 length equals 16 residues. V gave up 1 base and J gave up 7 bases; unmatched junction bases: 9. CDR1 and CDR2 from the germline V gene are SGHKS and YYEKEE (reference sequence).